This record looks at one TCR beta chain sequence and its context. TCRdb's table, derived via immunoSEQ multiplex PCR, lists solely in-frame clones and lacks some. In the table there are 150,000 to 200,000 clones, roughly 95% of which are singletons. The sample originates from a study of control samples from healthy donors and cancer patients. The clonotype was recovered from a woman aged 25 to 39 in good health. Source material: blood.

Written as DNA, the CDR3 is TGTGCCAGTAGTATTTCGGTTTTGCCGTTCCCCGGTAATGAGCAGTTCTTC. As protein: CASSISVLPFPGNEQFF. The V gene is TRBV19, the J gene TRBJ2-1; no clear D gene. V lost 3 bases to trimming and J lost 7 bases, with 22 bases between them. The CDR3 runs 17 residues. The germline gives CDR1 LNHDA, CDR2 SQIVND (reference sequence).